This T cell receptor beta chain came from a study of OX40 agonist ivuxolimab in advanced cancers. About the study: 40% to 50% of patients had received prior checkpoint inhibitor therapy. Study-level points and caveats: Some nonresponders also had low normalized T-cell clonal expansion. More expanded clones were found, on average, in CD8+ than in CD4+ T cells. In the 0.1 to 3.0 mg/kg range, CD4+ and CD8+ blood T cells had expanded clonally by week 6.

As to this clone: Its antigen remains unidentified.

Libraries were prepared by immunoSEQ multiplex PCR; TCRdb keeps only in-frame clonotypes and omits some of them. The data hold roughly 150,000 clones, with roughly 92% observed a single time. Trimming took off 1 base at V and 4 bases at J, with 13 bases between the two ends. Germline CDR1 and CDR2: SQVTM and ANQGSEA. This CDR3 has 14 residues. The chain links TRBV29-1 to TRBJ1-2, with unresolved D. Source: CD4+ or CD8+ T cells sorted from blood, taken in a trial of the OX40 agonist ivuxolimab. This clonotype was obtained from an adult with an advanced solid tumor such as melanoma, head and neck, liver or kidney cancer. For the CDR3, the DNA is TGCAGCGTTGAAGGGTCGGCTTCAGCCTATGGCTACACCTTC. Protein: CSVEGSASAYGYTF.